The clone carrying this TCR beta chain is labeled medium-sized. The antigen remains unidentified. Per germline, CDR1 SEHNR and CDR2 FQNEAQ (reference sequence). This CDR3 contains 15 residues. Trimming at V came to 5 bases and at J to 0 bases, leaving 7 bases not matched to a gene. Constant-region reverse primers amplified full-length variable regions, followed by semi-nested Nested Universal Primer A PCR. TCRdb passed the 5' RACE reads through MiXCR, listing each CDR3 protein once. Among 9,500 to 10,000 distinct CDR3 sequences listed, around 13% were seen once. Study-level findings and limits: Tumor Tregs overlapped most with tumor, then blood, naive CD4+ cells. Tumor memory CD4+ T cell TCR gene usage clustered with blood and lymph node memory CD4+ cells and lymph node naive CD4+ cells.

Cells sorted as Tregs were CD4+, CD25+ and CD127-/low. This sequence was found in a female donor with breast cancer. The chain uses TRBV7-9 and TRBJ2-7; TRBD1 matches 7 bases. Sequencing was performed on Tregs sorted from blood. The CDR3 sequence is CASSRQGRGSYEQYF. The CDR3 bases are TGTGCCAGCAGCCGACAGGGCAGGGGCTCCTACGAGCAGTACTTC.